This T cell receptor beta chain was documented in a study of cytomegalovirus exposure and HLA in healthy donors. General study findings and limits: In an earlier analysis, in approximately 570 donors, most V segments appeared productive either ~90% or ~30% of the time. The analysis excluded some indistinguishable V segments, including TRBV6-2 and TRBV6-3.

Turning to this clone: Its matching antigen is unknown.

The PCR contained 60 Vbeta and 13 Jbeta primers. Assay used: immunoSEQ multiplex PCR; TCRdb lists only in-frame clones, some missing. The sample includes some 90,000 clones, 60% to 80% of them seen just once. Germline V gene sequence: CDR1 MNHNS, CDR2 SASEGT. There are 12 residues in the CDR3. The chain joins TRBV6-1 to TRBJ2-5, with D possibly being TRBD1 (5 bases). The J call is uncertain, as TRBJ2-7 better fits the DNA end. The TCR originated in a woman aged 50 to 60 in good health and CMV-seropositive. What was sequenced was PBMCs. CDR3 in amino acids: CASSERQFEQYF. The DNA of the CDR3 is TGTGCCAGCAGTGAACGACAGTTCGAGCAGTACTTC.